The source of this T cell receptor beta chain is a study of T cell responses to AZD1222 COVID-19 vaccine. Generated by immunoSEQ multiplex PCR, the TCRdb table keeps only in-frame clones and is missing some. The sample includes around 160,000 clones, roughly 94% of them seen just once. V was trimmed by 2 bases and J by 0 bases, leaving 8 bases between them. Germline CDR1 is MNHEY and CDR2 is SVGAGI. This CDR3 contains 15 residues. The chain couples TRBV6-5 to TRBJ1-3; maybe TRBD1 (5 bases). Source: peripheral blood, taken on day 0 of AZD1222 vaccination. The sequence came from an adult in good health. The DNA of the CDR3 is TGTGCCAGCAGTTACGGGGCGGCCTCTGGAAACACCATATATTTT. It translates to CASSYGAASGNTIYF.